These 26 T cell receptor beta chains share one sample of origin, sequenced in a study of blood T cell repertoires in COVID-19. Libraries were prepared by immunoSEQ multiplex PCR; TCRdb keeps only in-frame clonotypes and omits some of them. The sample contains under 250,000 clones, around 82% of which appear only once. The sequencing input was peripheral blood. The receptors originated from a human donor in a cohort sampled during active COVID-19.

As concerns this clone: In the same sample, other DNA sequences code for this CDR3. The CDR3 region is CASSLDRGNTEAFF. CDR3 sequence (DNA): TGCGCCAGCAGCCTGGACAGGGGGAACACTGAAGCTTTCTTT. The J gene is TRBJ1-1, the V gene TRBV5-1; 9 bases are a match to TRBD1. CDR3 length equals 14 residues. Per germline, CDR1 SGHRS and CDR2 YFSETQ. J was trimmed by 1 base and V by 4 bases; bases with no gene match: 2.

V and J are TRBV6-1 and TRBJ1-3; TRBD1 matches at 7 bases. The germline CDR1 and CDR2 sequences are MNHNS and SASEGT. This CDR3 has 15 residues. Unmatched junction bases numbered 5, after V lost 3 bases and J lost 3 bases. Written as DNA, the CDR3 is TGTGCCAGCAGTGACCACAGGGGAGGTGGAAACACCATATATTTT. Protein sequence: CASSDHRGGGNTIYF.

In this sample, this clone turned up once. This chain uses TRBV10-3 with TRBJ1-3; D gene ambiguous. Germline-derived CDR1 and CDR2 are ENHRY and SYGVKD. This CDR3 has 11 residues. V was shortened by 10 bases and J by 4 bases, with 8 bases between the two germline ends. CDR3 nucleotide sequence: TGTGCCACCACAACCGGAAACACCATATATTTT. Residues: CATTTGNTIYF.

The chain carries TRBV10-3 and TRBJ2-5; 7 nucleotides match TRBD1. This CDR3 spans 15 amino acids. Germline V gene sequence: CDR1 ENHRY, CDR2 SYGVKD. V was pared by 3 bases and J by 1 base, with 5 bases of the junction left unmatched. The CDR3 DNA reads TGTGCCATCAGTGACTCGGGACAGTTCCAAGAGACCCAGTACTTC. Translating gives CAISDSGQFQETQYF.

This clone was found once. The CDR3 bases are TGTGCCAGCAGTTACTCAGGGGCCCGGGAGGAAAAACTGTTTTTT. Amino acid sequence: CASSYSGAREEKLFF. The chain recombines TRBV6-5 with TRBJ1-4; D possibly corresponds to TRBD1 (5 bases). The CDR3 covers 15 residues. Germline values: CDR1 MNHEY, CDR2 SVGAGI. V lost 0 bases, J lost 8 bases, and 13 bases lay in between.

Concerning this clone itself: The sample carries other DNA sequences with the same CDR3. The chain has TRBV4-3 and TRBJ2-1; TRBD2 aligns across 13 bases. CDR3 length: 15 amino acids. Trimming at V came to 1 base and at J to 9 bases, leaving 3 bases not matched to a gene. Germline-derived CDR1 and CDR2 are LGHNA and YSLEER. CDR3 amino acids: CASSQGTSGGGEQFF. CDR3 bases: TGCGCCAGCAGCCAAGGGACTAGCGGGGGAGGTGAGCAGTTCTTC.

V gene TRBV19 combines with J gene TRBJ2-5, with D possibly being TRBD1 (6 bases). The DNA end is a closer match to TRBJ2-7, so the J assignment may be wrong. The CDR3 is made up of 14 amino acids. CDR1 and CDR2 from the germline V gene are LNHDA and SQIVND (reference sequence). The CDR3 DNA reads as TGTGCCAGTAGTGACGCAGGGGAATGGGACGAGCAGTACTTC. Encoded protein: CASSDAGEWDEQYF.

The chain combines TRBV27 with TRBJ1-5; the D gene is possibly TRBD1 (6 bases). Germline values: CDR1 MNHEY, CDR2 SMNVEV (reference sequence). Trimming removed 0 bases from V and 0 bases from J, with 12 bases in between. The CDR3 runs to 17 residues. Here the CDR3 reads CASSLSSDRPSNQPQHF. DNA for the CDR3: TGTGCCAGCAGTTTATCCTCGGACAGACCTAGCAATCAGCCCCAGCATTTT.

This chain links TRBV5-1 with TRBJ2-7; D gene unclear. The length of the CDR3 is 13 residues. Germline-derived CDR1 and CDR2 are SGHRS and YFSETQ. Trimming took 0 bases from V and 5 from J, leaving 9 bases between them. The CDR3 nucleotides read TGCGCCAGCAGCTTGGAGATGGCCGACGAGCAGTACTTC. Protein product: CASSLEMADEQYF.

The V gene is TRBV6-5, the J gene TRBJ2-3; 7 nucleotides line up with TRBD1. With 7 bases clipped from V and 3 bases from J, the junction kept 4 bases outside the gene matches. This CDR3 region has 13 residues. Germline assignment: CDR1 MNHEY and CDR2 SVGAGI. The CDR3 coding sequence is TGTGCCAGCAAGGCAGGGGGAACAGATACGCAGTATTTT. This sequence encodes CASKAGGTDTQYF.

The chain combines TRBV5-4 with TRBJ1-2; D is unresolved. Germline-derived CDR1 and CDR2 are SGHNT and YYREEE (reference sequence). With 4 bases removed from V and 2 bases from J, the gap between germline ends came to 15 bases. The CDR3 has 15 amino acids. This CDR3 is CASSPAGVGNYGYTF. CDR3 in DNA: TGTGCCAGCAGCCCGGCCGGGGTGGGCAACTATGGCTACACCTTC.

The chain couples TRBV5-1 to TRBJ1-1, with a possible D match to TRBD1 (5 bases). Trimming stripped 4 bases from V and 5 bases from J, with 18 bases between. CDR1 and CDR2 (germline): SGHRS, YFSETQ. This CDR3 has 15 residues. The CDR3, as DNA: TGCGCCAGCAGCCCTTTATCAACGGGGGAAACTGAAGCTTTCTTT. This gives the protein CASSPLSTGETEAFF.

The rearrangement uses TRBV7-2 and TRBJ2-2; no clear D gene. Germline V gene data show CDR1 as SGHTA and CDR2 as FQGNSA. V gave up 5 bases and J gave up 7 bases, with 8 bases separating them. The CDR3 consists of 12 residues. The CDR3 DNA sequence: TGTGCCAGCAGCCGTCCCAGCGGGGAGCTGTTTTTT. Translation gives CASSRPSGELFF.

In DNA form, the CDR3 reads TGCGCCAGCAGCTGGGGCCGGGACAGAGGCCAAGAGACCCAGTACTTC. Translating it yields CASSWGRDRGQETQYF. This sequence joins TRBV5-1 and TRBJ2-5; 7 positions match TRBD1. The CDR3 covers 16 residues. The V gene's germline CDR1 is SGHRS and CDR2 YFSETQ. J was trimmed by 1 base and V by 3 bases; bases with no gene match: 9.

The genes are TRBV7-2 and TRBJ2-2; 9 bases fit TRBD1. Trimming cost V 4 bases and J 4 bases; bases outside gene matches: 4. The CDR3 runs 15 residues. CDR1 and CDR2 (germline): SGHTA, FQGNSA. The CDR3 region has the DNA TGTGCCAGCAGCTCACAGGGGGCGGGCACCGGGGAGCTGTTTTTT. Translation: CASSSQGAGTGELFF.

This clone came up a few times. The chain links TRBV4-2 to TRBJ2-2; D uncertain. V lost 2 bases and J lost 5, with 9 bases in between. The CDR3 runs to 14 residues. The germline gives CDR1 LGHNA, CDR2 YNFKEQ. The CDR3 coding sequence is TGTGCCAGCAGCCAACCCAAACAAACCGGGGAGCTGTTTTTT. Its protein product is CASSQPKQTGELFF.

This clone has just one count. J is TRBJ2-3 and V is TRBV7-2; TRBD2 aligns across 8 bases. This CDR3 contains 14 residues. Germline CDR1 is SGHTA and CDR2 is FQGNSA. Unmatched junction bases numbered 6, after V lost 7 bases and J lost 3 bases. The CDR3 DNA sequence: TGTGCCAGCATTAGGCTAGCGGGTACAGATACGCAGTATTTT. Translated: CASIRLAGTDTQYF. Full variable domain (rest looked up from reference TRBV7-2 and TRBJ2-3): GAGVSQSPSNKVTEKGKDVELRCDPISGHTALYWYRQSLGQGLEFLIYFQGNSAPDKSGLPSDRFSAERTGGSVSTLTIQRTQQEDSAVYLCASIRLAGTDTQYFGPGTRLTVL.

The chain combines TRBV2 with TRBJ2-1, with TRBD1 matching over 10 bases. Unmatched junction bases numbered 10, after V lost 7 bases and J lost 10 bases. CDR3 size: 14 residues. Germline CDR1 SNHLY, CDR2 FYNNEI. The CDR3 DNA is TGTGCCAGCACTGGACAGGGGGGGTTTCAGGAGCAGTTCTTC. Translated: CASTGQGGFQEQFF.

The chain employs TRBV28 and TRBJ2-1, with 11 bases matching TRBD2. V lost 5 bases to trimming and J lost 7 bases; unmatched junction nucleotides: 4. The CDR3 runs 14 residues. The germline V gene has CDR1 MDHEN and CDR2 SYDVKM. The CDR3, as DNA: TGTGCCAGCAGTACTAGCGGGAGATGGAATGAGCAGTTCTTC. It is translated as CASSTSGRWNEQFF. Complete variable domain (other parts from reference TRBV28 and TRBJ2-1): DVKVTQSSRYLVKRTGEKVFLECVQDMDHENMFWYRQDPGLGLRLIYFSYDVKMKEKGDIPEGYSVSREKKERFSLILESASTNQTSMYLCASSTSGRWNEQFFGPGTRLTVL.

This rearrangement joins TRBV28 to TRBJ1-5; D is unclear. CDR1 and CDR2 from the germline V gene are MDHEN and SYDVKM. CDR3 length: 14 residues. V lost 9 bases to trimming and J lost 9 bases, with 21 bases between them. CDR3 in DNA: TGTGCCAGTTTTGGGGAAAGGAGGCTAGGGCCCCAGCATTTT. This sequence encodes CASFGERRLGPQHF.

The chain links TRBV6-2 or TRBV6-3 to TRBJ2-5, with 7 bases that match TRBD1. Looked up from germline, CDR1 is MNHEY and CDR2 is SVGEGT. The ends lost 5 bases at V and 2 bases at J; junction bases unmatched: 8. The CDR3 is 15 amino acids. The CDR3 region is CASSPRTGEQETQYF. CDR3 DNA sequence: TGTGCCAGCAGTCCAAGGACAGGCGAACAAGAGACCCAGTACTTC.

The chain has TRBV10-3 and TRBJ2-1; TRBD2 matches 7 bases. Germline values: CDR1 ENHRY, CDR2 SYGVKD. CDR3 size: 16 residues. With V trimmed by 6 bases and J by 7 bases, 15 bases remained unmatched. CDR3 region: CAIRGVAGVMGNEQFF. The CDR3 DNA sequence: TGTGCCATCAGGGGGGTGGCGGGAGTAATGGGAAATGAGCAGTTCTTC.

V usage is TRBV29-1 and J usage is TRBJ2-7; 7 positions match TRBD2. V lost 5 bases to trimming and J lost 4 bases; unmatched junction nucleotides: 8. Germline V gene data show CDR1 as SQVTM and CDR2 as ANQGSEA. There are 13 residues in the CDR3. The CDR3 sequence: CSVTASGGYEQYF. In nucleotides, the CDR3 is TGCAGCGTTACGGCCTCGGGGGGATACGAGCAGTACTTC.

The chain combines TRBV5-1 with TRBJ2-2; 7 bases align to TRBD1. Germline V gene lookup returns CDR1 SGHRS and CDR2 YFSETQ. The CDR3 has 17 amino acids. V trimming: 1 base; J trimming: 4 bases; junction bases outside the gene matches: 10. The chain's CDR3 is CASSLTTQGVSTGELFF. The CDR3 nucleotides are TGCGCCAGCAGCTTGACAACCCAGGGGGTGAGCACCGGGGAGCTGTTTTTT.

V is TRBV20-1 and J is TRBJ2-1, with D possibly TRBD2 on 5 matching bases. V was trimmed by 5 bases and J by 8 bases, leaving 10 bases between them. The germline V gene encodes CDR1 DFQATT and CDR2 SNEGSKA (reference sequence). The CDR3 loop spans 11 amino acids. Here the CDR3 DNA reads TGCAGTGCTGGCGGACTGCATGAGCAGTTCTTC. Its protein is CSAGGLHEQFF.

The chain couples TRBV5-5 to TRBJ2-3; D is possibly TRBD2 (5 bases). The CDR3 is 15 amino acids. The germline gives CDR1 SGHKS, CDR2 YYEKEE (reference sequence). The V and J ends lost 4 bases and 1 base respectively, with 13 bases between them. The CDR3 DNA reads TGTGCCAGCAGCCTCGGAGGTCAGGGCACAGATACGCAGTATTTT. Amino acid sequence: CASSLGGQGTDTQYF.